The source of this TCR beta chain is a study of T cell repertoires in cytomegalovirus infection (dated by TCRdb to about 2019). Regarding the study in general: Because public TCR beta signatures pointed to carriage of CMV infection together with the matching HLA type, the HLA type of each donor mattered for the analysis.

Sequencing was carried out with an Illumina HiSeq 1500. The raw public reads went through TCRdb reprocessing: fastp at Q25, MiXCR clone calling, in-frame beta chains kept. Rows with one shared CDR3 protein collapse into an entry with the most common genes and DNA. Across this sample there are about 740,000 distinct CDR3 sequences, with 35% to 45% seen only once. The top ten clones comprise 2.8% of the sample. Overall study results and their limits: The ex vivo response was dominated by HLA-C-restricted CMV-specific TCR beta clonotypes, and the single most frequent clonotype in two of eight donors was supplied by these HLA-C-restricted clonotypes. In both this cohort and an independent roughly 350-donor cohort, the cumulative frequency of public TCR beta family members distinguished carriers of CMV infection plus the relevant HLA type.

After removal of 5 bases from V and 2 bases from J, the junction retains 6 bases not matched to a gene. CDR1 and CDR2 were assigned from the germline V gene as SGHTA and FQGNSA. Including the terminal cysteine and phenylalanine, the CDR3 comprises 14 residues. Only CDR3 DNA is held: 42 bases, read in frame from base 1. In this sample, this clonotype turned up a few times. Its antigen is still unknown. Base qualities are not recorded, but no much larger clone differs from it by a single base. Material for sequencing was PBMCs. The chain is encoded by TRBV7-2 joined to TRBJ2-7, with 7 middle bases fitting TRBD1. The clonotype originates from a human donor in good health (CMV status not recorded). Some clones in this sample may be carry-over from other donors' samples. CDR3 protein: CASSPQQGPYEQYF. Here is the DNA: TGTGCCAGCAGCCCCCAACAGGGGCCCTACGAGCAGTACTTC.